The 31 T cell receptor beta chains listed next were all sequenced from one sample in a study of early T cells in non-severe SARS-CoV-2 infection. In TCRdb, the 5' RACE reads were re-called with MiXCR into one record per CDR3 protein. This table holds around 27,000 distinct CDR3 sequences, 2.9% found once. Sequencing was carried out using whole blood. Receptors were obtained from an adult who was a healthcare worker with PCR-confirmed SARS-CoV-2 infection or an uninfected control (not recorded which).

This CDR3 reads CASSSTLAGGEQYF. In nucleotides, the CDR3 is TGTGCCAGCAGCTCGACTCTAGCGGGGGGCGAGCAGTACTTC. The chain combines TRBV7-2 with TRBJ2-7; 11 nucleotides line up with TRBD2. After removal of 4 bases from V and 6 bases from J, the junction contained 5 bases not matched to a gene. CDR1 is SGHTA and CDR2 is FQGNSA in the germline V gene. The CDR3 length is 14 residues. Variable domain in full (rest from reference TRBV7-2 and TRBJ2-7): GAGVSQSPSNKVTEKGKDVELRCDPISGHTALYWYRQSLGQGLEFLIYFQGNSAPDKSGLPSDRFSAERTGGSVSTLTIQRTQQEDSAVYLCASSSTLAGGEQYFGPGTRLTVT.

This clonotype was counted at least ten times. This chain connects TRBV11-3 to TRBJ2-3; 13 bases map to TRBD2. Trimming cost V 4 bases and J 2 bases; bases outside gene matches: 12. There are 19 residues in the CDR3. Germline V gene sequence: CDR1 SGHNT, CDR2 YENEEA. The CDR3 is CASSSRPPGTSGATDTQYF. In nucleotides, the CDR3 is TGTGCCAGCAGCTCGAGACCTCCCGGGACTAGCGGGGCCACAGATACGCAGTATTTT.

This clonotype was counted many times. The chain is built from TRBV27 and TRBJ2-5, with D perhaps matching TRBD1 (6 bases). CDR3 length equals 14 residues. Per the germline V gene, CDR1 is MNHEY and CDR2 is SMNVEV (reference sequence). V was pared by 4 bases and J by 5 bases, with 14 bases between. The CDR3 sequence: CASSSQGMGETQYF. The CDR3 region has the DNA TGTGCCAGCAGTTCGCAGGGGATGGGGGAGACCCAGTACTTC.

This clonotype was recorded at least ten times. This chain uses TRBV6-6 with TRBJ2-5, with D hard to call. Germline CDR1 is MNHNY and CDR2 is SVGAGI (reference sequence). CDR3 size: 12 residues. The V and J ends lost 2 bases and 2 bases respectively, with 3 bases between them. CDR3 sequence (DNA): TGTGCCAGCAGTTACAGGCAAGAGACCCAGTACTTC. Its translation is CASSYRQETQYF.

This clonotype turned up a few times. The chain recombines TRBV3-1 with TRBJ2-6; D is perhaps TRBD1 (5 bases). Trimming removed 0 bases at V and 2 bases at J, with 5 bases between. The germline CDR1 and CDR2 sequences are LGHDT and YNNKEL (reference sequence). The CDR3 has 15 residues. The CDR3 loop reads CASSQDRAGANVLTF. Here the CDR3 DNA reads TGTGCCAGCAGCCAAGACAGGGCTGGGGCCAACGTCCTGACTTTC.

This clonotype has ten or more counts. The chain uses TRBV20-1 and TRBJ1-1, with 7 bases that match TRBD1. CDR3 length: 13 residues. Germline V gives CDR1 DFQATT, CDR2 SNEGSKA (reference sequence). The trim removed 3 bases at V and 4 bases at J, leaving 5 bases unmatched. Here the CDR3 reads CSASADRATEAFF. The CDR3 nucleotides are TGCAGTGCTAGTGCCGACAGGGCCACTGAAGCTTTCTTT.

This clonotype has ten or more counts. The chain couples TRBV12-3 or TRBV12-4 to TRBJ2-1; TRBD2 might be the D (7 bases). Deletions cut 3 bases from V and 9 bases from J, with 18 bases between. This CDR3 spans 15 amino acids. The CDR3 sequence is CASSFGGASFSEQFF. The CDR3 coding sequence is TGTGCCAGCAGTTTTGGGGGGGCCTCCTTCAGTGAGCAGTTCTTC.

This clonotype occurred many times. This chain connects TRBV28 to TRBJ2-4; 8 positions match TRBD1. CDR3 length equals 14 residues. CDR1 and CDR2 from the germline V gene are MDHEN and SYDVKM. J was trimmed by 9 bases and V by 5 bases; bases with no gene match: 9. Written as DNA, the CDR3 is TGTGCCAGCAGTCAGGGACAGGACCTTGGCATTCAGTACTTC. As protein: CASSQGQDLGIQYF.

This clonotype appeared many times. The chain has TRBV7-9 and TRBJ1-6, with D unclear. CDR3 size: 15 residues. CDR1 SEHNR and CDR2 FQNEAQ come from the germline V gene (reference sequence). The V gene lost 4 bases and the J gene lost 0 bases, with 7 bases spanning the gap. CDR3 in DNA: TGTGCCAGCAGCTCAAGAGACTCCTATAATTCACCCCTCCACTTT. Translating gives CASSSRDSYNSPLHF.

This clonotype has ten or more counts. V and J are TRBV7-9 and TRBJ1-2; D remains ambiguous. Germline V gene data show CDR1 as SEHNR and CDR2 as FQNEAQ (reference sequence). The CDR3 extends over 13 amino acids. Trimming took 1 base from V and 5 from J, leaving 8 bases between them. The CDR3 region has the DNA TGTGCCAGCAGCTTAGAAGGGCGGTATGGCTACACCTTC. It specifies CASSLEGRYGYTF.

Ten or more counts support this clonotype. The genes are TRBV3-1 and TRBJ1-2; maybe TRBD1 (5 bases). Germline V gene sequence: CDR1 LGHDT, CDR2 YNNKEL (reference sequence). Trimming took off 5 bases at V and 11 bases at J, with 21 bases between the two ends. The CDR3 loop spans 14 amino acids. CDR3: CASSTSRGPPEYTF. In DNA, the CDR3 is TGTGCCAGCAGCACGAGTCGGGGCCCGCCGGAGTACACCTTC. Together with reference TRBV3-1 and TRBJ1-2, the CDR3 gives the full variable domain: DTAVSQTPKYLVTQMGNDKSIKCEQNLGHDTMYWYKQDSKKFLKIMFSYNNKELIINETVPNRFSPKSPDKAHLNLHINSLELGDSAVYFCASSTSRGPPEYTFGSGTRLTVV.

This clonotype has ten or more counts. The rearrangement joins TRBV5-4 to TRBJ1-2; the D gene is possibly TRBD1 (6 bases). Germline CDR1 is SGHNT and CDR2 is YYREEE (reference sequence). Trimming took 1 base from V and 8 from J, leaving 15 bases between them. This CDR3 spans 14 amino acids. The CDR3 sequence: CASSLPGQGKGYTF. DNA for the CDR3: TGTGCCAGCAGCTTGCCGGGGCAGGGGAAAGGCTACACCTTC.

This clonotype was observed many times. The chain uses TRBV24-1 and TRBJ2-2; D may be TRBD1 or TRBD2 (5 bases each). Germline V gene lookup returns CDR1 KGHDR and CDR2 SFDVKD. The V end lost 9 bases, the J end lost 0 bases, and 10 bases lay between the germline ends. The CDR3 contains 14 residues. This chain's CDR3 is CATGGISNTGELFF. The CDR3 nucleotides read TGTGCCACCGGGGGAATTTCGAACACCGGGGAGCTGTTTTTT.

In this sample, this clonotype turned up many times. This chain joins TRBV6-6 and TRBJ1-4; TRBD1 might be the D (6 bases). Trimming cost V 2 bases and J 6 bases, with 19 bases left between them. The germline CDR1 and CDR2 sequences are MNHNY and SVGAGI (reference sequence). This CDR3 spans 17 amino acids. CDR3 nucleotide sequence: TGTGCCAGCAGTTACGTGACAGGCCCGTATCGGCATGAAAAACTGTTTTTT. This codes for CASSYVTGPYRHEKLFF.

This clonotype was observed many times. V gene TRBV6-5 combines with J gene TRBJ1-2; unclear D gene. Germline V CDR1 and CDR2: MNHEY, SVGAGI. V shed 6 bases and J shed 1 base, with 9 bases lying between them. The CDR3 spans 13 residues. The CDR3 reads CASSWPLNYGYTF. CDR3 nucleotides: TGTGCCAGCAGCTGGCCCCTTAACTATGGCTACACCTTC.

Ten or more counts support this clonotype. In nucleotides, the CDR3 is TGTGCCAGTAGTATTGGGACAGGGGGAAGTTCTAACTATGGCTACACCTTC. As protein: CASSIGTGGSSNYGYTF. V is TRBV19 and J is TRBJ1-2; the match to TRBD1 covers 11 bases. The germline CDR1 and CDR2 sequences are LNHDA and SQIVND (reference sequence). The CDR3 consists of 17 residues. After removal of 3 bases from V and 0 bases from J, the junction contained 6 bases not matched to a gene. Combining the CDR3 with reference TRBV19 and TRBJ1-2 gives the whole variable domain DGGITQSPKYLFRKEGQNVTLSCEQNLNHDAMYWYRQDPGQGLRLIYYSQIVNDFQKGDIAEGYSVSREKKESFPLTVTSAQKNPTAFYLCASSIGTGGSSNYGYTFGSGTRLTVV.

This clonotype was seen many times. This chain links TRBV29-1 with TRBJ1-2, with 10 nucleotides matching TRBD1. Germline V gene sequence: CDR1 SQVTM, CDR2 ANQGSEA. This CDR3 comprises 14 residues. The V and J ends lost 7 bases and 6 bases, in that order; junction bases with no gene match: 11. The CDR3 sequence is CSAKPGQGIHGYTF. The CDR3 DNA follows: TGCAGCGCAAAACCGGGACAGGGGATCCATGGCTACACCTTC.

This clonotype was counted at least ten times. The gene calls are TRBV30 and TRBJ1-2; 7 bases map to TRBD1. J gave up 4 bases and V 4 bases, and 6 bases lay outside the gene matches. The CDR3 spans 13 residues. The germline V gene has CDR1 GTSNPN and CDR2 SVGIG (reference sequence). The CDR3 DNA is TGTGCCTGGAACCCCGGACAGGTCTATGGCTACACCTTC. It specifies CAWNPGQVYGYTF.

This chain connects TRBV2 to TRBJ2-3; 13 nucleotides align to TRBD2. This CDR3 is built from 16 residues. The ends lost 6 bases at V and 2 bases at J; junction bases unmatched: 5. Looked up from germline, CDR1 is SNHLY and CDR2 is FYNNEI. The CDR3 region has the DNA TGTGCCAGCAGCTGGACTAGCGGGGGACTCACAGATACGCAGTATTTT. It specifies CASSWTSGGLTDTQYF.

This clonotype has a count of ten or more. The rearrangement links TRBV18 to TRBJ1-1, with D uncertain. CDR3 length: 14 residues. Trimming left V 0 bases short and J 2 bases short, with 7 bases between. Germline CDR1 KGHSH, CDR2 LQKENI. CDR3 sequence reads: CASSPPSQNTEAFF. CDR3 in DNA: TGTGCCAGCTCACCACCAAGCCAAAACACTGAAGCTTTCTTT. Based on the CDR3 plus reference TRBV18 and TRBJ1-1, the full variable domain is NAGVMQNPRHLVRRRGQEARLRCSPMKGHSHVYWYRQLPEEGLKFMVYLQKENIIDESGMPKERFSAEFPKEGPSILRIQQVVRGDSAAYFCASSPPSQNTEAFFGQGTRLTVV.

This clonotype was seen more than once but under ten times. This rearrangement joins TRBV29-1 to TRBJ1-1; D gene unclear. In germline, CDR1 is SQVTM, CDR2 ANQGSEA. Between the trimmed V and J ends, which lost 1 base and 1 base, there was a span of 10 bases. This CDR3 has 14 residues. The CDR3 protein is CSVEVGRRNTEAFF. CDR3 DNA: TGCAGCGTTGAAGTCGGGAGGAGGAACACTGAAGCTTTCTTT.

This clonotype was counted a few times. V usage is TRBV2 and J usage is TRBJ2-1; 12 positions match TRBD2. J was trimmed by 2 bases and V by 6 bases; bases with no gene match: 8. The germline gives CDR1 SNHLY, CDR2 FYNNEI. The CDR3 is made up of 17 amino acids. CDR3 in amino acids: CASSAPLAGGPYNEQFF. The CDR3 DNA reads as TGTGCCAGCAGCGCCCCTCTAGCGGGGGGGCCCTACAATGAGCAGTTCTTC.

The sample holds many counts of this clonotype. The genes are TRBV12-5 and TRBJ1-5; D gene uncertain. The CDR3 spans 12 residues. Germline lookup yields CDR1 LGHNT and CDR2 FRNRAP. V was shortened by 2 bases and J by 9 bases, with 8 bases between the two germline ends. The CDR3 bases are TGTGCTAGTGGTTTGTCTGCGGGGCCCCAGCATTTT. It translates to CASGLSAGPQHF.

The sample holds many counts of this clonotype. The V call is TRBV20-1, the J call TRBJ1-1; 8 bases match TRBD1. The CDR3 totals 14 residues. Trimming at V came to 6 bases and at J to 0 bases, leaving 6 bases not matched to a gene. From germline, CDR1 is DFQATT and CDR2 SNEGSKA (reference sequence). CDR3 region: CSARTGPLNTEAFF. The CDR3 DNA reads as TGCAGTGCACGGACAGGGCCCTTGAACACTGAAGCTTTCTTT.

This clonotype has at least ten counts. The chain carries TRBV6-6 and TRBJ2-2, with 9 bases matching TRBD2. The CDR3 loop spans 16 amino acids. The germline CDR1 and CDR2 sequences are MNHNY and SVGAGI (reference sequence). The ends lost 10 bases at V and 2 bases at J; junction bases unmatched: 11. CDR3 residues: CATFGASGDNTGELFF. In DNA, the CDR3 is TGTGCCACCTTCGGGGCTAGCGGGGATAACACCGGGGAGCTGTTTTTT.

This clonotype showed up many times. The genes are TRBV14 and TRBJ2-6; D uncertain. Germline assignment: CDR1 SGHDN and CDR2 FVKESK. The CDR3 has 14 amino acids. V was trimmed by 1 base and J by 5 bases, leaving 6 bases between them. The CDR3 DNA sequence: TGTGCCAGCAGCCAAGTCATGAGGGCCAACGTCCTGACTTTC. It yields the protein CASSQVMRANVLTF.

This clonotype was seen repeatedly, ten times or more. The V call is TRBV5-1, the J call TRBJ2-1; 11 bases match TRBD2. CDR1 and CDR2 from the germline V gene are SGHRS and YFSETQ. The CDR3 contains 15 residues. The V gene end was trimmed by 5 bases and the J gene end by 3 bases; junction bases not matched to a gene: 4. Written as DNA, the CDR3 is TGCGCCAGCAGTACTAGCGGGGGCATCTACAATGAGCAGTTCTTC. Residues: CASSTSGGIYNEQFF.

At least ten counts were recorded for this clonotype. Here the CDR3 reads CASSFRVWDSNQPQHF. The DNA for the CDR3 is TGTGCCAGCAGCTTCCGAGTCTGGGATAGCAATCAGCCCCAGCATTTT. J is TRBJ1-5 and V is TRBV7-8; D is unresolved. This CDR3 comprises 16 residues. V lost 3 bases, J lost 0 bases, and 12 bases lay in between. Looked up from germline, CDR1 is SGHVS and CDR2 is FQNEAQ.

This clonotype rates as medium-sized. V usage is TRBV6-5 and J usage is TRBJ1-6; the D gene is possibly TRBD1 (6 bases). Trimming removed 0 bases at V and 9 bases at J, with 12 bases between. The CDR3 runs to 15 residues. Germline CDR1 MNHEY, CDR2 SVGAGI. CDR3 sequence: CASSYSSRGGSPLHF. CDR3 bases: TGTGCCAGCAGTTACTCGAGTAGGGGGGGTTCACCCCTCCACTTT.

This clonotype was seen at least ten times. The chain recombines TRBV7-6 with TRBJ2-2, with TRBD2 matching over 8 bases. The ends lost 3 bases at V and 6 bases at J; junction bases unmatched: 6. Germline CDR1 is SGHVS and CDR2 is FNYEAQ. The CDR3 consists of 15 residues. Here the CDR3 reads CASSFTGGVAGELFF. CDR3 DNA: TGTGCCAGCAGCTTTACCGGGGGGGTCGCCGGGGAGCTGTTTTTT.

This clonotype was counted at least ten times. The rearrangement uses TRBV15 and TRBJ2-6; the match to TRBD2 covers 7 bases. The CDR3 loop spans 15 amino acids. Germline-derived CDR1 and CDR2 are LNHNV and YYDKDF (reference sequence). The V gene end was trimmed by 7 bases and the J gene end by 2 bases; junction bases not matched to a gene: 5. CDR3 protein: CATKRGRTGANVLTF. The CDR3 nucleotides are TGTGCCACCAAGCGGGGAAGAACTGGGGCCAACGTCCTGACTTTC.